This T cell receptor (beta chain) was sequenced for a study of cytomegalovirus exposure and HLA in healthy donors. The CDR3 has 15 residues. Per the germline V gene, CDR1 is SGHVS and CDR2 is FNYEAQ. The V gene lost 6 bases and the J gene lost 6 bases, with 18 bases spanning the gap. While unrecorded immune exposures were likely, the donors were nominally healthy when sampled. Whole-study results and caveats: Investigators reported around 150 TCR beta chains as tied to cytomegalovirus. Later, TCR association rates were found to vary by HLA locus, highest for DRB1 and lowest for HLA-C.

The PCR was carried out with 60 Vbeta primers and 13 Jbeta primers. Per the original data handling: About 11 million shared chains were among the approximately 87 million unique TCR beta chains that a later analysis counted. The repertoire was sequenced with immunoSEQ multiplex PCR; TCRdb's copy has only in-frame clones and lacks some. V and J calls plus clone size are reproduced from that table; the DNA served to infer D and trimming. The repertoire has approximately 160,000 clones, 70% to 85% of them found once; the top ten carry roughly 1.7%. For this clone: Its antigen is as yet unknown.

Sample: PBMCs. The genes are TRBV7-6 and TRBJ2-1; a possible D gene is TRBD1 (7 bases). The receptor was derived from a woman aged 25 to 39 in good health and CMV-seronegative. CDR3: CASSRGRGLSNEQFF. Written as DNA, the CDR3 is TGTGCCAGCAGTAGGGGGCGGGGATTATCCAATGAGCAGTTCTTC.